This entry features one T cell receptor (beta chain) sequence. Its antigen is not known. The data belong to a study of cytomegalovirus exposure and HLA in healthy donors. Study outcomes and limitations: With DRB1 most and HLA-C fewest, TCR association rates differed between HLA loci in a later analysis.

A multiplex PCR was run with 60 Vbeta primers and 13 Jbeta primers. Libraries were prepared by immunoSEQ multiplex PCR; TCRdb keeps only in-frame clonotypes and omits some of them. The table has approximately 100,000 clones, roughly 70% seen once. All donors participated as healthy donors of bone marrow. With 8 bases clipped from V and 6 bases from J, the junction kept 13 bases outside the gene matches. The CDR3 contains 15 residues. CDR1 and CDR2 from the germline V gene are MNHNS and SASEGT. This chain uses TRBV6-1 with TRBJ2-4; the match to TRBD2 covers 7 bases. The material sequenced was PBMCs. The origin of this receptor is a man aged 40-55 years in good health and CMV-seropositive. CDR3 region: CASWAGDSQRNIQYF. DNA for the CDR3: TGTGCCAGCTGGGCGGGAGACTCTCAGAGAAACATTCAGTACTTC.